A single sample gave rise to the 22 T cell receptor beta chains below, sequenced in a study of T cells expressing NK-cell markers. No DNA is given; TCRdb re-called the 5' RACE reads and lists each CDR3 protein once. The listing records some 460,000 distinct CDR3 sequences. The sample consisted of blood T cells: a sorted CD56 or NKG2C T cell subset, CD4+ or CD8+ T cells, or bulk PBMC T cells (not recorded which). Receptors originate from a woman between 50 and 59 years old in good health.

The V gene is TRBV5-4, the J gene TRBJ2-3; TCRdb's D gene call, TRBD1, goes unchecked for lack of DNA. Germline CDR1 reads SGHNT; CDR2 reads YYREEE (reference sequence). The CDR3 covers 13 residues. The chain's CDR3 is CASIKGVTDTQYF.

The gene calls are TRBV2 and TRBJ1-2. The CDR3 covers 13 residues. In germline, CDR1 is SNHLY, CDR2 FYNNEI. The CDR3 protein is CASREPSNYGYTF.

The genes are TRBV4-2 and TRBJ2-1; TCRdb outputs TRBD1, but without DNA this stays unchecked. CDR3 size: 16 residues. The germline gives CDR1 LGHNA, CDR2 YNFKEQ. The CDR3 protein is CASSQDPGFTGNEQFF.

The V and J genes are TRBV18 and TRBJ2-5. The length of the CDR3 is 13 residues. Germline CDR1 is KGHSH and CDR2 is LQKENI. The CDR3 loop is CASSLDIQETQYF.

The chain has TRBV5-1 and TRBJ2-3; TCRdb selects TRBD1, and the lack of DNA leaves this call unchecked. The CDR3 totals 15 residues. Germline V gives CDR1 SGHRS, CDR2 YFSETQ. The CDR3 loop is CASSLGDRVEDTQYF.

The chain is built from TRBV4-2 and TRBJ2-5. Germline CDR1 is LGHNA and CDR2 is YNFKEQ. CDR3 length: 15 amino acids. The CDR3 reads CASSQAYDKQETQYF.

The chain links TRBV4-1 to TRBJ1-1; the TRBD1 assignment by TCRdb is unverifiable without DNA. The CDR3 consists of 13 residues. Germline values: CDR1 MGHRA, CDR2 YSYEKL. This CDR3 reads CASKTGMNTEAFF.

CDR3 residues: CASSDRDAGELFF. The chain links TRBV10-2 to TRBJ2-2; there is no DNA to check the TCRdb D call of TRBD1. This CDR3 spans 13 amino acids. Germline values: CDR1 WSHSY, CDR2 SAAADI.

The rearrangement links TRBV20-1 to TRBJ2-1. This CDR3 is built from 12 residues. Germline assignment: CDR1 DFQATT and CDR2 SNEGSKA (reference sequence). This CDR3 is CSKKSSYNEQFF.

V gene TRBV11-2 combines with J gene TRBJ1-6; the TRBD1 assignment by TCRdb is unverifiable without DNA. The CDR3 is 15 residues long. The germline gives CDR1 SGHAT, CDR2 FQNNGV. The CDR3 is CASSRVGGDYSPLHF.

The chain joins TRBV20-1 to TRBJ2-2; TCRdb gives TRBD1 as the D gene, but with no DNA this cannot be confirmed. This CDR3 region has 16 residues. Germline CDR1 is DFQATT and CDR2 is SNEGSKA (reference sequence). The CDR3 is CSAQSQGAHFTGELFF.

CDR3 sequence reads: CASSLPGAMDDEQFF. The rearrangement links TRBV7-9 to TRBJ2-1; TCRdb's D gene call, TRBD1, goes unchecked for lack of DNA. Germline V gene sequence: CDR1 SEHNR, CDR2 FQNEAQ (reference sequence). CDR3 length: 15 amino acids.

J is TRBJ2-1 and V is TRBV7-8; no DNA is available, so the TRBD1 call from TCRdb remains unchecked. The CDR3 extends over 17 amino acids. Germline loops: CDR1 SGHVS, CDR2 FQNEAQ. CDR3 loop: CASSLLPGGGINNEQFF.

V gene TRBV2 combines with J gene TRBJ2-3. The CDR3 spans 14 residues. CDR1 is SNHLY, CDR2 FYNNEI, per germline. The chain's CDR3 is CASSNGRNGDTQYF.

The V and J genes are TRBV12-3 or TRBV12-4 and TRBJ2-1; TCRdb names TRBD1, which stays unverified in the absence of DNA. The CDR3 spans 15 residues. This CDR3 is CASKHFGTGANEQFF.

The CDR3 here is CAAWGGYEQYF. The J gene is TRBJ2-7, the V gene TRBV28; TCRdb names TRBD1, which stays unverified in the absence of DNA. This CDR3 is 11 amino acids long. Germline CDR1 MDHEN, CDR2 SYDVKM.

The chain links TRBV4-1 to TRBJ2-7; TCRdb outputs TRBD1, but without DNA this stays unchecked. Germline V CDR1 and CDR2: MGHRA, YSYEKL. The CDR3 runs 15 residues. The CDR3 is CASSQAGAREHEQYF.

V and J are TRBV20-1 and TRBJ2-3; TCRdb lists TRBD2, though no DNA is available to test this call. The germline CDR1 and CDR2 sequences are DFQATT and SNEGSKA (reference sequence). The CDR3 extends over 15 amino acids. Here the CDR3 reads CSTMTSWRGTDTQYF.

The chain has TRBV6-5 and TRBJ1-2; TCRdb gives TRBD1 as the D gene, but with no DNA this cannot be confirmed. CDR3 size: 15 residues. Per the germline V gene, CDR1 is MNHEY and CDR2 is SVGAGI. CDR3 region: CASSPQGTANYGYTF.

The rearrangement uses TRBV29-1 and TRBJ1-1. The CDR3 sequence is 11 residues long. The germline V gene has CDR1 SQVTM and CDR2 ANQGSEA. CDR3 loop: CSVGWGTEAFF.

The chain links TRBV12-3 or TRBV12-4 to TRBJ2-1; the TRBD1 assignment by TCRdb is unverifiable without DNA. The CDR3 loop spans 13 amino acids. CDR3 in amino acids: CASTLQGALRKFF.

The CDR3 protein is CASSQEGTEAFF. The chain combines TRBV3-1 with TRBJ1-1. The CDR3 is 12 amino acids. Looked up from germline, CDR1 is LGHDT and CDR2 is YNNKEL (reference sequence).